The rows below give T cell receptor beta chains drawn from one sample of a study of T cells in Graves' hyperthyroidism and ophthalmopathy. MiXCR, run by TCRdb on the multiplex PCR reads, gives a single entry per CDR3 protein. Of around 300,000 distinct CDR3 sequences detected, 13% appear once; the ten largest clones hold approximately 7.8%. Source material: blood. Every receptor here comes from a woman in her twenties or thirties with Graves' hyperthyroidism that later progressed to Graves' ophthalmopathy. Each CDR3 is given without its conserved first and last residue.

length: 12; J: TRBJ1-1; V: TRBV20-1; CDR3: SALNLGLNTEAF
length: 11; J: TRBJ2-3; V: TRBV7-2; CDR3: ASSLFYTDTQY
length: 12; J: TRBJ1-5; V: TRBV28; CDR3: ASRVGDEAQPQH
length: 12; J: TRBJ2-1; V: TRBV11-2; CDR3: ASSRTSGYNEQF
length: 12; J: TRBJ2-7; V: TRBV3-1; CDR3: ASSQEGSPGEQY
length: 11; J: TRBJ2-1; V: TRBV24-1; CDR3: ATQPGIGNEQF
length: 14; J: TRBJ2-7; V: TRBV28; CDR3: ASSPSAGVNSYEQY
length: 12; J: TRBJ1-1; V: TRBV18; CDR3: ASSRSDGNTEAF
length: 16; J: TRBJ2-2; V: TRBV7-9; CDR3: ASSLTGQGARSTGELF
length: 13; J: TRBJ2-1; V: TRBV18; CDR3: ASSSPLVGRNEQF
length: 13; J: TRBJ2-7; V: TRBV27; CDR3: ASSRSVYTSYEQY
length: 11; J: TRBJ2-5; V: TRBV3-1; CDR3: ASGSGRMETQY
length: 18; J: TRBJ2-2; V: TRBV27; CDR3: ASSFERQGVIEGPTGELF
length: 13; J: TRBJ2-3; V: TRBV5-1; CDR3: ASSLTGGSTDTQY
length: 13; J: TRBJ1-1; V: TRBV27; CDR3: ASSSGQGARSEAF
length: 15; J: TRBJ2-5; V: TRBV20-1; CDR3: SAGGGGGTSSPETQY